This T cell receptor beta chain was obtained from a study of blood T cell repertoires in COVID-19. Looking at the study overall: Acute and convalescent COVID-19 specimens originated in the United States, Italy and Spain. Nucleic acid was either cDNA or gDNA, and it came from T cells, B-cell-depleted T cells, or PBMCs.

TCRdb keeps only in-frame clones here, not all; method: immunoSEQ multiplex PCR. This sample has about 310,000 clones, with roughly 89% found just once. Germline lookup yields CDR1 SGHRS and CDR2 YFSETQ. V trimming: 5 bases; J trimming: 8 bases; junction bases outside the gene matches: 13. This CDR3 contains 15 residues. All enrollees were about 18 to 95 years old and from 24 US areas. Cohort placement rested on clinical history that participants reported themselves. The receptor was derived from a woman aged 18 to 35 with acute COVID-19. Specimen: PBMCs or T cells enriched from blood (not recorded which). V and J are TRBV5-1 and TRBJ1-2, with 9 bases lining up with TRBD1. The CDR3 sequence is CASSSGQGTSQGYTF. As DNA, the CDR3 is TGCGCCAGCAGTTCCGGACAGGGGACAAGTCAAGGCTACACCTTC.